Listed below are T cell receptor beta chains from one sample, sequenced in a study of Ad26.COV2.S vaccination and SARS-CoV-2 variants. The method was immunoSEQ multiplex PCR; TCRdb's version includes in-frame clones alone and lacks a portion of them. Of roughly 350,000 clones in the sample, about 89% are singletons; the top ten hold just under 5%. Specimen: peripheral blood, collected in a trial of Ad26.COV2.S vaccine versus placebo. The source is a person aged 18-65 years who received the Ad26.COV2.S COVID-19 vaccine or a placebo. CDR3s include the opening cysteine and the closing phenylalanine or tryptophan. Fields, in order: CDR3 length, D gene, V gene, J gene, clone size, CDR3 DNA, CDR3 protein. D genes are given only for firm matches. Some rows have no size entry. The others give once, few or many, or a class for an expanded clone.

13,NA,TRBV27,TRBJ2-3,once,TGTGCCAGCAGACACAGGGCTACAGATACGCAGTATTTT,CASRHRATDTQYF
13,NA,TRBV5-1,TRBJ1-2,NA,TGCGCCAGCAGCCCCTCGGACGGGATGCGCTACACCTTC,CASSPSDGMRYTF
15,NA,TRBV11-2,TRBJ1-2,NA,TGTGCCAGCAGCATAAACTTGGGAGGGGGAGAGGGCTACACCTTC,CASSINLGGGEGYTF
14,NA,TRBV5-1,TRBJ2-3,NA,TGCGCCAGCAGCTTGGAAGGCCGGGGAGATACGCAGTATTTT,CASSLEGRGDTQYF
15,NA,TRBV7-2,TRBJ1-4,NA,TGTGCCAGCAGCTTAGGGGCCAGTTCTAATGAAAAACTGTTTTTT,CASSLGASSNEKLFF
15,TRBD1,TRBV6-5,TRBJ1-1,NA,TGTGCCAGCAGAGAGGACAGGTCTTTGAACACTGAAGCTTTCTTT,CASREDRSLNTEAFF
18,TRBD1,TRBV4-3,TRBJ2-2,NA,TGCGCCAGCAGCCAAGAGGACAGGGTGATCTTGAACACCGGGGAGCTGTTTTTT,CASSQEDRVILNTGELFF
14,TRBD1,TRBV9,TRBJ1-4,NA,TGTGCCAGCAGCGAGGGGGCAGCTAATGAAAAACTGTTTTTT,CASSEGAANEKLFF
15,NA,TRBV5-5,TRBJ1-1,once,TGTGCCAGCAGCTTTGAAGGCAGGTTGAACACTGAAGCTTTCTTT,CASSFEGRLNTEAFF
13,NA,TRBV19,TRBJ1-5,NA,TGTGCCAGTAGTATGTCGGTCAATCAGCCCCAGCATTTT,CASSMSVNQPQHF
14,TRBD1,TRBV29-1,TRBJ1-2,NA,TGCAGCGTTTCAGGACAGGCCCCGGGGTATGGCTACACCTTC,CSVSGQAPGYGYTF
17,NA,TRBV27,TRBJ1-1,NA,TGTGCCAGCAGCTCCCACGCGGGGGGTGAAAGGTACACTGAAGCTTTCTTT,CASSSHAGGERYTEAFF
18,NA,TRBV3-1/TRBV3-2,TRBJ1-1,NA,TGTGCCAGCAGCCAAATACCCTTGGGACCCCGAAGGACCCGTGAAGCTTTCTTT,CASSQIPLGPRRTREAFF
18,NA,TRBV21-1,TRBJ2-1,NA,TGTGCCAGCAGCAAGAGGCGTTGTAGCGGGACTAGAGAAAATGAGCAGTTCTTC,CASSKRRCSGTRENEQFF
15,TRBD2,TRBV5-1,TRBJ2-1,NA,TGCGCCAGCAGCTCGGGACTAGCGGGGTACAATGAGCAGTTCTTC,CASSSGLAGYNEQFF
17,NA,TRBV7-9,TRBJ1-3,once,TGTGCCAGCAGCTTAGGTTCTCGACGGATCTCTGGAAACACCATATATTTT,CASSLGSRRISGNTIYF
14,NA,TRBV2,TRBJ1-6,NA,TGTGCCAGCAGAGAATGGGACAACCAATCACCCCTCCACTTT,CASREWDNQSPLHF
14,NA,TRBV12-5,TRBJ2-3,NA,TGTGCTAGTGGCTCTTCTGCCAACACAGATACGCAGTATTTT,CASGSSANTDTQYF
14,NA,TRBV6-5,TRBJ1-5,NA,TGTGCCATCAGATCGGGATGGAGCAATCAGCCCCAGCATTTT,CAIRSGWSNQPQHF
13,TRBD1,TRBV5-1,TRBJ1-1,NA,TGCGCCAGCGCTCAACAGGGGTGGACTGAAGCTTTCTTT,CASAQQGWTEAFF
15,TRBD1,TRBV2,TRBJ2-2,NA,TGTGCCAGCAGTACTACAGGGACAGTCACCGGGGAGCTGTTTTTT,CASSTTGTVTGELFF
15,NA,TRBV5-1,TRBJ2-7,NA,TGCGCCAGCAGCGCATGGACGGACCGACCTTACGAGCAGTACTTC,CASSAWTDRPYEQYF
16,TRBD2,TRBV27,TRBJ2-3,NA,TGTGCCAGCAGTTTATCCCAGCGGGGGAGCACAGATACGCAGTATTTT,CASSLSQRGSTDTQYF
13,NA,TRBV19,TRBJ2-5,NA,TGTGCCAGTAGGATGGGGAGAGGAGAGACCCAGTACTTC,CASRMGRGETQYF
17,NA,TRBV9,TRBJ2-1,once,TGTGCCACCAGTCACGCCTCAGGGTTCGTCTCATACAATGAGCAGTTCTTC,CATSHASGFVSYNEQFF
15,TRBD1,TRBV11-2,TRBJ2-1,NA,TGTGCCAGCAGCCCACTGGACAGGGGGCTGGGTGGGCAGTTCTTC,CASSPLDRGLGGQFF
15,NA,TRBV4-3,TRBJ1-4,NA,TGCGCCAGCAGCCAAGATCGTGGGGGGAATGAAAAACTGTTTTTT,CASSQDRGGNEKLFF
14,NA,TRBV29-1,TRBJ2-1,NA,TGCAGCGTTTTCAGGCAGAGCTCCTACAATGAGCAGTTCTTC,CSVFRQSSYNEQFF
13,NA,TRBV7-9,TRBJ2-1,NA,TGTGCCAGCAGCTTACGGCACCGCGATGAGCAGTTCTTC,CASSLRHRDEQFF
15,TRBD1,TRBV5-5,TRBJ1-2,NA,TGTGCCAGCAGCTTGGCCGGGACAGGGGCCTATGGCTACACCTTC,CASSLAGTGAYGYTF
16,NA,TRBV27,TRBJ1-6,NA,TGTGCCAGCAGTACCACGGGAATCTCCTATAATTCACCCCTCCACTTT,CASSTTGISYNSPLHF
14,NA,TRBV5-6,TRBJ1-6,NA,TGTGCCAGCAGCGCCCTTTACGAGGGTTCACCCCTCCACTTT,CASSALYEGSPLHF
15,NA,TRBV7-8,TRBJ2-7,NA,TGTGCCAGCAGCTTATTAGTGGGAGCCTTCTACGAGCAGTACTTC,CASSLLVGAFYEQYF
13,TRBD1,TRBV19,TRBJ1-1,NA,TGTGCCAGTAGCCCCAAGGGGGCCACTGAAGCTTTCTTT,CASSPKGATEAFF
12,NA,TRBV28,TRBJ2-3,NA,TGTGCCAGCCGGGGACCTGAAGATACGCAGTATTTT,CASRGPEDTQYF
14,NA,TRBV4-1,TRBJ1-1,NA,TGCGCCAGCAGCCAAGAGACGAGGGCCACTGAAGCTTTCTTT,CASSQETRATEAFF
15,NA,TRBV9,TRBJ2-1,NA,TGTGCCAGCAGCCCAGGGGGGGCGGATTACAATGAGCAGTTCTTC,CASSPGGADYNEQFF
13,NA,TRBV5-1,TRBJ2-2,NA,TGCGCCAGCAGCTTGGGGGCGACCGGGGAGCTGTTTTTT,CASSLGATGELFF
17,NA,TRBV4-2,TRBJ2-6,NA,TGTGCCAGCAGCCAAACCCCGGACGCTTCTGGGGCCAACGTCCTGACTTTC,CASSQTPDASGANVLTF
15,NA,TRBV5-1,TRBJ2-7,NA,TGCGCCAGCAGCGATCCAGGGGCCCGCTCCTACGAGCAGTACTTC,CASSDPGARSYEQYF
14,NA,TRBV14,TRBJ1-1,NA,TGTGCCAGCAGCCGCTTTACTCGGCACACTGAAGCTTTCTTT,CASSRFTRHTEAFF
17,TRBD1,TRBV28,TRBJ2-2,NA,TGTGCCAGCAGTTTATTTTCCGGGACAGGGAACACCGGGGAGCTGTTTTTT,CASSLFSGTGNTGELFF
13,NA,TRBV6-5,TRBJ1-1,NA,TGTGCCAGCAGCCGGCCAGAGAACACTGAAGCTTTCTTT,CASSRPENTEAFF
13,NA,TRBV10-3,TRBJ2-5,NA,TGTGCCATCAGTGAAGGTCGTCAAGAGACCCAGTACTTC,CAISEGRQETQYF
14,TRBD2,TRBV7-9,TRBJ2-5,NA,TGTGCCAGCAGCGAGCGGGAAAGGGAAGAGACCCAGTACTTC,CASSEREREETQYF
18,NA,TRBV9,TRBJ1-2,NA,TGTGCCAGCAGCGTAGACGAATCTGTACAGGGACTTAACTATGGCTACACCTTC,CASSVDESVQGLNYGYTF
14,NA,TRBV28,TRBJ2-3,NA,TGTGCCAGCAGCCTCGGCCAGGTATCAGATACGCAGTATTTT,CASSLGQVSDTQYF
17,TRBD2,TRBV5-8,TRBJ2-5,NA,TGTGCCAGCAGTTCAGGACTAGCGGGCAAGACGGGGGAGACCCAGTACTTC,CASSSGLAGKTGETQYF
15,TRBD1,TRBV19,TRBJ2-7,once,TGTGCCAGTAGCCATTCTGGGACAGGGGTTGACGAGCAGTACTTC,CASSHSGTGVDEQYF
15,NA,TRBV30,TRBJ2-7,once,TGTGCCTGGAGTGTGGGGGTACTTGCCTCCTACGAGCAGTACTTC,CAWSVGVLASYEQYF
13,TRBD1,TRBV19,TRBJ1-5,NA,TGTGCCAGCAGGGGACAGGGGAATCAGCCCCAGCATTTT,CASRGQGNQPQHF
14,NA,TRBV13,TRBJ1-4,NA,TGTGCCAGCAGCCTTACGGCAGGGAATGAAAAACTGTTTTTT,CASSLTAGNEKLFF